This record concerns one T cell receptor (beta chain) sequence. Authors' data handling: By means of reference gene primer amplification, nucleated cell counts were estimated. Assay used: immunoSEQ multiplex PCR; TCRdb lists only in-frame clones, some missing. That table gives V, J and clone size, and the DNA gave D and trimming. The data show approximately 230,000 clones, with roughly four fifths seen just once and approximately 16% held by the top ten. From germline, CDR1 is SEHNR and CDR2 FQNEAQ (reference sequence). This CDR3 has 14 residues. With 5 bases removed from V and 10 bases from J, the gap between germline ends came to 15 bases. The entry originates in a study of blood T cell repertoires in COVID-19. Study at large: Samples of COVID-19 (acute and convalescent) were obtained from the United States, Italy and Spain.

Recruits, aged roughly 18 to 100 years, lived in 20 to 30 US areas. The study counted Cohort 3 donors as recovered given two negative PCRs, clearance, or symptom resolution. This receptor was identified in a man aged 35 to 55 who had recovered from COVID-19. Sequencing was performed on PBMCs or T cells enriched from blood (not recorded which). The V and J genes are TRBV7-9 and TRBJ1-6; tentative D call: TRBD1 (5 bases). CDR3 sequence: CASSPRGGSSPLHF. In DNA, the CDR3 is TGTGCCAGCAGCCCCCGGGGGGGGTCCTCACCCCTCCACTTT. Looking up the rest from reference TRBV7-9 and TRBJ1-6 gives the full variable domain: DTGVSQNPRHKITKRGQNVTFRCDPISEHNRLYWYRQTLGQGPEFLTYFQNEAQLEKSRLLSDRFSAERPKGSFSTLEIQRTEQGDSAMYLCASSPRGGSSPLHFGNGTRLTVT.